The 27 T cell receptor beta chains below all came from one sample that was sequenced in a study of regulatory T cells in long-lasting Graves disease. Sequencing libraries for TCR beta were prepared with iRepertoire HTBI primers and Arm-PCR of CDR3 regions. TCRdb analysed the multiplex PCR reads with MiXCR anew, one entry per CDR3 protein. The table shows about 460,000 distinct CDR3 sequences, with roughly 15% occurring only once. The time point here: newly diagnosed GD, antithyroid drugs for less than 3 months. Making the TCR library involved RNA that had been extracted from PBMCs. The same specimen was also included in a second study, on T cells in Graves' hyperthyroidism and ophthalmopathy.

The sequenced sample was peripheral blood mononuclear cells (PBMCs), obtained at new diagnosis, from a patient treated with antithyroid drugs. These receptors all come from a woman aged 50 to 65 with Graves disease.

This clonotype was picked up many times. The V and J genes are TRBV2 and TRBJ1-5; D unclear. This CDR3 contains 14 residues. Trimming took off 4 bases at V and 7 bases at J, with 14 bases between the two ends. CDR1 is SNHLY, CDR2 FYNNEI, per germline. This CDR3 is CASSVEYDNQPQHF. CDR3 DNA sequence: TGTGCCAGCAGTGTTGAATACGACAACCAGCCCCAGCATTTT. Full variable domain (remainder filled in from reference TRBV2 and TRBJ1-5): EPEVTQTPSHQVTQMGQEVILRCVPISNHLYFYWYRQILGQKVEFLVSFYNNEISEKSEIFDDQFSVERPDGSNFTLKIRSTKLEDSAMYFCASSVEYDNQPQHFGDGTRLSIL.

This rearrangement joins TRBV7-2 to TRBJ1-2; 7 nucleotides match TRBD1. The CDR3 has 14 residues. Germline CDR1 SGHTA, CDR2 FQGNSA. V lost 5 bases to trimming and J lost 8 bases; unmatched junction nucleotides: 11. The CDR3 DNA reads TGTGCCAGCAGCCCGGGACAGAGGGCAGGGGGCTACACCTTC. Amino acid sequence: CASSPGQRAGGYTF.

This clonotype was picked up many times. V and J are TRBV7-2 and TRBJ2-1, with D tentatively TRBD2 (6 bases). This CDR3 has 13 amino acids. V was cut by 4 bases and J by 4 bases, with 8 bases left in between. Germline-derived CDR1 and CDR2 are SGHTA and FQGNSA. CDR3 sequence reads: CASSSGTYNEQFF. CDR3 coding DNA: TGTGCCAGCAGCTCCGGGACTTACAATGAGCAGTTCTTC.

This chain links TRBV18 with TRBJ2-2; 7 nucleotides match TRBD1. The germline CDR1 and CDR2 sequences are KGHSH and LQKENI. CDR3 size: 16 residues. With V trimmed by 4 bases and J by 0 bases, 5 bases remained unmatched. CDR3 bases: TGTGCCAGCTCACAACTGACAGGGTCGAACACCGGGGAGCTGTTTTTT. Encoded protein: CASSQLTGSNTGELFF.

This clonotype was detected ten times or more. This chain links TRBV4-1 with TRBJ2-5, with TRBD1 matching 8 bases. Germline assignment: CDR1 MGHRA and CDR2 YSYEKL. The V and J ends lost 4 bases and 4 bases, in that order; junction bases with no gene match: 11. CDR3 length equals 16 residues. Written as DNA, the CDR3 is TGCGCCAGCAGCCCCCAGTCAGGGGGCGGAGGAGAGACCCAGTACTTC. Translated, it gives CASSPQSGGGGETQYF.

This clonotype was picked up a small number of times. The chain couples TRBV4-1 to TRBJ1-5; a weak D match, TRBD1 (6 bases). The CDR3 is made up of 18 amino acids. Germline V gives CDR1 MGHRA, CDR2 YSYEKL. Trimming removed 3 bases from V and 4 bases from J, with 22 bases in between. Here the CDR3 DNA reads TGCGCCAGCAGCCACGTAGGACAGAGGGCCGGGGGTAATCAGCCCCAGCATTTT. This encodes CASSHVGQRAGGNQPQHF.

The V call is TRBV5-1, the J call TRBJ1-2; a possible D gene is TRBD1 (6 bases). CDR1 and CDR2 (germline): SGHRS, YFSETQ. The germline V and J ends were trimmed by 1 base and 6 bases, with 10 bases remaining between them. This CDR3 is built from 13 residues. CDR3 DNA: TGCGCCAGCAGCTTGAACAGGGATAATGGCTACACCTTC. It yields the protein CASSLNRDNGYTF.

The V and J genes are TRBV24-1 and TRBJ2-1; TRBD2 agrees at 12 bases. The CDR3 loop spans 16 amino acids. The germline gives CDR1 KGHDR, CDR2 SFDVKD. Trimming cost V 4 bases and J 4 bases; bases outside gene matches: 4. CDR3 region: CATSEATSGSYNEQFF. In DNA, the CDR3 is TGTGCCACCAGTGAAGCGACTAGCGGGAGTTACAATGAGCAGTTCTTC.

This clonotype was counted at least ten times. CDR3 bases: TGCAGTGCCCCCGGGACTACGGCAGATACGCAGTATTTT. Amino acids: CSAPGTTADTQYF. The J gene is TRBJ2-3, the V gene TRBV20-1, with 7 positions matching TRBD2. V lost 6 bases to trimming and J lost 4 bases; unmatched junction nucleotides: 7. CDR1 is DFQATT, CDR2 SNEGSKA, per germline (reference sequence). The CDR3 consists of 13 residues.

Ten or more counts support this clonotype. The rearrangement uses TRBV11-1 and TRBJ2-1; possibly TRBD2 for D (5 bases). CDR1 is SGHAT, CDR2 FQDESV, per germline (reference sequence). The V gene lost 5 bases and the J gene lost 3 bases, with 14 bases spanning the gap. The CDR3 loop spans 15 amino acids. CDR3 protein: CASSPGRGIYNEQFF. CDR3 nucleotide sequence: TGTGCCAGCAGCCCAGGTCGGGGTATCTACAATGAGCAGTTCTTC.

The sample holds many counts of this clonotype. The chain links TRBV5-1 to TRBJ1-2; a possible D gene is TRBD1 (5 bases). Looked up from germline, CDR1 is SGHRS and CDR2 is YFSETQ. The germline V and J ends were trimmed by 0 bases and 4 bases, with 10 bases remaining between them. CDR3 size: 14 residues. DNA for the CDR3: TGCGCCAGCAGCTTGGGACAGACTTTCTATGGCTACACCTTC. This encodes CASSLGQTFYGYTF. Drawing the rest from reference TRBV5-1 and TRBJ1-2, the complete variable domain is KAGVTQTPRYLIKTRGQQVTLSCSPISGHRSVSWYQQTPGQGLQFLFEYFSETQRNKGNFPGRFSGRQFSNSRSEMNVSTLELGDSALYLCASSLGQTFYGYTFGSGTRLTVV.

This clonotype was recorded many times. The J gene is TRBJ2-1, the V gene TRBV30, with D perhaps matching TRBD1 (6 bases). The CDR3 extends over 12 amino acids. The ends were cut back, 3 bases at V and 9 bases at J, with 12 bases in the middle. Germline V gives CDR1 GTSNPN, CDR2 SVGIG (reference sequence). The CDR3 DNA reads TGTGCCTGGAGAGAGGGGGTGAGTGAGCAGTTCTTC. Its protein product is CAWREGVSEQFF.

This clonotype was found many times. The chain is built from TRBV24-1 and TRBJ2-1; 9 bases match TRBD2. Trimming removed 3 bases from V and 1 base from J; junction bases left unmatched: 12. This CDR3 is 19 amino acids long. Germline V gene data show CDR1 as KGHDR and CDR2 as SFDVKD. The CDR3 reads CATSDLWLAGPESYNEQFF. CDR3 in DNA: TGTGCCACCAGTGATCTTTGGCTAGCGGGGCCGGAATCCTACAATGAGCAGTTCTTC.

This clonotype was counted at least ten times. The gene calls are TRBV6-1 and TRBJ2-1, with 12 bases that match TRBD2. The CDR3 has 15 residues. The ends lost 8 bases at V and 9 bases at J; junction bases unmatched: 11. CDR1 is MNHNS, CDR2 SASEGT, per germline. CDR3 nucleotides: TGTGCCAGCGTGTCCCCGACTAGCGGGAGCGTTGAGCAGTTCTTC. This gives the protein CASVSPTSGSVEQFF.

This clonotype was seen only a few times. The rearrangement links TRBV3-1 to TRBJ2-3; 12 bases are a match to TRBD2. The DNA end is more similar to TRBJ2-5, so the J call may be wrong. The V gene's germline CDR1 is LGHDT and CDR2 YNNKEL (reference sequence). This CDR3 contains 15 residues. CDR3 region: CASNLAGGPRETQYF. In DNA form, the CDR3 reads TGTGCCAGCAACCTAGCGGGAGGGCCAAGAGAGACCCAGTACTTC.

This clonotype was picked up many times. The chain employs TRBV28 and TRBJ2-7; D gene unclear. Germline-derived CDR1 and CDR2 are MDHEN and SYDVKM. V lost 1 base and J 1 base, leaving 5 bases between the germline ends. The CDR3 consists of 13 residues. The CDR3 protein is CASSLFNSYEQYF. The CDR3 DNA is TGTGCCAGCAGTTTATTTAATTCCTACGAGCAGTACTTC.

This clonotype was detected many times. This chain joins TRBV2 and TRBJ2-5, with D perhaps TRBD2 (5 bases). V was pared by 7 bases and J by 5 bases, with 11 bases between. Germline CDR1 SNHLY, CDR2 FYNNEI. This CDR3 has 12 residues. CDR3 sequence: CASNREGETQYF. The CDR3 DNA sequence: TGTGCCAGCAATCGGGAAGGGGAGACCCAGTACTTC.

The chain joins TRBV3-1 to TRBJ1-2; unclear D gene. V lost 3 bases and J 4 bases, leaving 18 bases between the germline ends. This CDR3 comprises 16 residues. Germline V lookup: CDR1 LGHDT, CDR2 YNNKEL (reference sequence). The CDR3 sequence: CASSQMSGVTGYGYTF. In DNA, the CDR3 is TGTGCCAGCAGCCAGATGAGTGGAGTCACCGGCTATGGCTACACCTTC.

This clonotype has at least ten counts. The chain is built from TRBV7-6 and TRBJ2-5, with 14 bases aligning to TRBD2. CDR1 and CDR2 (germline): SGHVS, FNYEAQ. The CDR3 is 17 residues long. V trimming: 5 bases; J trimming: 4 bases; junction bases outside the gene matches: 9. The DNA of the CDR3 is TGTGCCAGCAGCCCCAGGACTAGCGGGAGGCGTGGAGAGACCCAGTACTTC. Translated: CASSPRTSGRRGETQYF.

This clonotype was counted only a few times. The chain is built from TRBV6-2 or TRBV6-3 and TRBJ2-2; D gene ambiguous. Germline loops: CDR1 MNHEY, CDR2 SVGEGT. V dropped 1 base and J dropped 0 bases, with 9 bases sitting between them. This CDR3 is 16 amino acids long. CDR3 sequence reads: CASSYLGQANTGELFF. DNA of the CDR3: TGTGCCAGCAGTTACTTAGGTCAGGCGAACACCGGGGAGCTGTTTTTT.

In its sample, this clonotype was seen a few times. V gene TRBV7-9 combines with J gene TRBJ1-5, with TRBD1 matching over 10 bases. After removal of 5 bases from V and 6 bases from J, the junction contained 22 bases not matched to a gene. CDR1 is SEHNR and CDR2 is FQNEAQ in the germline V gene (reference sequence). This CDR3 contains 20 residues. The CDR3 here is CASSTSGTGDELLLGQPQHF. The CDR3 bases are TGTGCCAGCAGCACCTCCGGGACAGGGGACGAATTACTTCTTGGTCAGCCCCAGCATTTT.

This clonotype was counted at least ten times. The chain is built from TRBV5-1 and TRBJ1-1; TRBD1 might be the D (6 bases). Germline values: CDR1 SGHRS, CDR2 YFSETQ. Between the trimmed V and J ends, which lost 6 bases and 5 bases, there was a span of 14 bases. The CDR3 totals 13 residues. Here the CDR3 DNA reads TGCGCCAGCACCCCTGGAGGGGGGACTGAAGCTTTCTTT. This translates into CASTPGGGTEAFF.

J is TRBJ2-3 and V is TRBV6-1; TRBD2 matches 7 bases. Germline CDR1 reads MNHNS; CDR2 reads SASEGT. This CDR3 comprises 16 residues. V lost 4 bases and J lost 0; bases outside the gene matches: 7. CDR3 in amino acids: CASSALSGTSTDTQYF. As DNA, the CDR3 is TGTGCCAGCAGTGCACTGAGCGGGACGAGCACAGATACGCAGTATTTT.

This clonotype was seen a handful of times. CDR3 coding DNA: TGCGCCAGCTGCGAACAGCTCAACACCGGGGAGCTGTTTTTT. Residues: CASCEQLNTGELFF. V is TRBV5-1 and J is TRBJ2-2; no clear D. The CDR3 consists of 14 residues. Per germline, CDR1 SGHRS and CDR2 YFSETQ. V was clipped by 7 bases and J by 2 bases, with 12 bases between them.

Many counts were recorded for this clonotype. The CDR3 reads CASSPRGTEAFF. The CDR3 DNA reads TGTGCCAGCAGCCCGCGGGGAACTGAAGCTTTCTTT. The J gene is TRBJ1-1, the V gene TRBV11-3; D is ambiguous. Trimming shortened V by 5 bases and J by 5 bases, and 9 bases separated the two germline ends. The germline V gene has CDR1 SGHNT and CDR2 YENEEA. The CDR3 covers 12 residues.

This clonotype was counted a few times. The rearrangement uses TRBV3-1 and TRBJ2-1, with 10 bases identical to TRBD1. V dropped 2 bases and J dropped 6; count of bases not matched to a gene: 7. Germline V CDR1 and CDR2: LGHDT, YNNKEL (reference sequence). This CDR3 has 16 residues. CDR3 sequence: CASSQPGTGAINEQFF. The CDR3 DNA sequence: TGTGCCAGCAGCCAACCCGGGACAGGGGCCATCAATGAGCAGTTCTTC.

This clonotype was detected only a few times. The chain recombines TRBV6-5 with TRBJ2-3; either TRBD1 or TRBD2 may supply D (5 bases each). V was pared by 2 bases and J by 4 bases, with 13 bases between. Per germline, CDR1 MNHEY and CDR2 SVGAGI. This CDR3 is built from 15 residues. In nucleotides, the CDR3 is TGTGCCAGCAGTTACGATGGGACGGGTCCAGATACGCAGTATTTT. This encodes CASSYDGTGPDTQYF.